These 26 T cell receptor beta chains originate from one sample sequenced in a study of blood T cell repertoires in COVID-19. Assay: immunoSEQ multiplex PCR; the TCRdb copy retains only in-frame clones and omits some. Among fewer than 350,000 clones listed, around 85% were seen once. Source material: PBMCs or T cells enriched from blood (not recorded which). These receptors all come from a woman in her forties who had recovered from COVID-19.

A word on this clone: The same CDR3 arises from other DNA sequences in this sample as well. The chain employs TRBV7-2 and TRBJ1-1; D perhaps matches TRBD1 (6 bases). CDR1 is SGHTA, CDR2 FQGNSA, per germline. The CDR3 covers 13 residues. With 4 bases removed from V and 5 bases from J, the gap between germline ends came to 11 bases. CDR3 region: CASSSSQGTEAFF. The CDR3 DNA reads TGTGCCAGCAGCTCTTCCCAGGGGACTGAAGCTTTCTTT.

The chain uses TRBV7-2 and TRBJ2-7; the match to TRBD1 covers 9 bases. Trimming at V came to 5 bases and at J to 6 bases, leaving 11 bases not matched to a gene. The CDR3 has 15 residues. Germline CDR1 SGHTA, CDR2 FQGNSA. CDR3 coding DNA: TGTGCCAGCAGCACCAAACAGGGGGCGGTGGCCGAGCAGTACTTC. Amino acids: CASSTKQGAVAEQYF.

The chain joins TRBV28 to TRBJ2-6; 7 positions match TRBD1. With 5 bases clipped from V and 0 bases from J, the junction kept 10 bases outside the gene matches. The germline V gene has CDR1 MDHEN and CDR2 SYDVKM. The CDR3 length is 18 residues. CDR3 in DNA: TGTGCCAGCAGTCACAGACAGGGTGGACCCTCTGGGGCCAACGTCCTGACTTTC. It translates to CASSHRQGGPSGANVLTF.

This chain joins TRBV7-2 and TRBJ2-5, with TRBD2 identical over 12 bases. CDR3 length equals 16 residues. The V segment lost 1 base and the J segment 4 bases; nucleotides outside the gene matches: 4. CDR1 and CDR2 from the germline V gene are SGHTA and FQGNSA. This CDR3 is CASSLGGLAGVETQYF. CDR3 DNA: TGTGCCAGCAGCTTAGGGGGACTAGCGGGCGTAGAGACCCAGTACTTC.

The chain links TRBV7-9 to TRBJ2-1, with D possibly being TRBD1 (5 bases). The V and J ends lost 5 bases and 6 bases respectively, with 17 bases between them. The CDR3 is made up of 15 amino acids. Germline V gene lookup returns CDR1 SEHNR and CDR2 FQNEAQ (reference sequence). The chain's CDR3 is CASSHDMVQGNEQFF. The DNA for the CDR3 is TGTGCCAGCAGCCATGACATGGTCCAGGGCAATGAGCAGTTCTTC. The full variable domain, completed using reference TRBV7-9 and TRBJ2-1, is DTGVSQNPRHKITKRGQNVTFRCDPISEHNRLYWYRQTLGQGPEFLTYFQNEAQLEKSRLLSDRFSAERPKGSFSTLEIQRTEQGDSAMYLCASSHDMVQGNEQFFGPGTRLTVL.

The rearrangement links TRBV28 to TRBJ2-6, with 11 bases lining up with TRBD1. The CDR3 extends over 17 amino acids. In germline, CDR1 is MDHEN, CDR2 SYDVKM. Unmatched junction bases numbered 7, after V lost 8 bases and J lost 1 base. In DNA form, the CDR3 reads TGTGCCAGCCGACCCGGGACAGGGGGATCTGGGGCCAACGTCCTGACTTTC. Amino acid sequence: CASRPGTGGSGANVLTF.

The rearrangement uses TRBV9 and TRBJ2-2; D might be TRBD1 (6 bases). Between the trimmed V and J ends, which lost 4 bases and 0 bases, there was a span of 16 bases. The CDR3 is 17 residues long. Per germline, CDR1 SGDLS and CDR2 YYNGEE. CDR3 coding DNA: TGTGCCAGCAGCCGAGCTCTTACAGGGCCGAACACCGGGGAGCTGTTTTTT. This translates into CASSRALTGPNTGELFF.

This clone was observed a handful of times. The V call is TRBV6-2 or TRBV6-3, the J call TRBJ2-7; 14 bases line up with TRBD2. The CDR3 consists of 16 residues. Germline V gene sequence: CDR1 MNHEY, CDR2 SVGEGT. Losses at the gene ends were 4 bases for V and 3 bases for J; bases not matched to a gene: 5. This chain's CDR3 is CASSLGLAGVNYEQYF. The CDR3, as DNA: TGTGCCAGCAGTTTGGGACTAGCGGGAGTGAACTACGAGCAGTACTTC.

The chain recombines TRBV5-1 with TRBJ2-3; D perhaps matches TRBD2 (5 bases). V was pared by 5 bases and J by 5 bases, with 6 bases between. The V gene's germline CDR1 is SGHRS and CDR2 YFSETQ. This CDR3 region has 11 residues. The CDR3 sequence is CASRSGDTQYF. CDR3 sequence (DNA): TGCGCCAGCAGAAGCGGAGATACGCAGTATTTT.

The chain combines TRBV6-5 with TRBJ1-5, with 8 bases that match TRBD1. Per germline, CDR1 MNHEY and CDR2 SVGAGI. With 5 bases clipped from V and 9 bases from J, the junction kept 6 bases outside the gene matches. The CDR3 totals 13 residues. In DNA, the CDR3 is TGTGCCAGCAGTAAGGACAGGGACGGGCCCCAGCATTTT. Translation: CASSKDRDGPQHF.

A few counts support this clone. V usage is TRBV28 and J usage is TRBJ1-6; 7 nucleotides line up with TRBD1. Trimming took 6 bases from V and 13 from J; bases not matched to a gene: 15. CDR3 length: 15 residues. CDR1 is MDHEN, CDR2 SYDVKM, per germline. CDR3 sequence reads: CASSPDRDLPSPLHF. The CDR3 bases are TGTGCCAGCAGCCCCGACAGGGACCTACCCTCCCCCCTCCACTTT.

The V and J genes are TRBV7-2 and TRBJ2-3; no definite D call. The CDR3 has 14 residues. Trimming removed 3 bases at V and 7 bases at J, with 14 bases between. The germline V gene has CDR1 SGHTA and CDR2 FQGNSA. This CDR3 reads CASSLGPTPNTQYF. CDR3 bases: TGTGCCAGCAGCTTGGGCCCGACGCCGAATACGCAGTATTTT.

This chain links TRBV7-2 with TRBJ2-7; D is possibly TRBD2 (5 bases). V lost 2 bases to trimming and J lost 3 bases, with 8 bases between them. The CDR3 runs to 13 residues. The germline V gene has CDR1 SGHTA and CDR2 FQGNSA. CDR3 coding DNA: TGTGCCAGCAGCTTAACTACTAGCTACGAGCAGTACTTC. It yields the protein CASSLTTSYEQYF.

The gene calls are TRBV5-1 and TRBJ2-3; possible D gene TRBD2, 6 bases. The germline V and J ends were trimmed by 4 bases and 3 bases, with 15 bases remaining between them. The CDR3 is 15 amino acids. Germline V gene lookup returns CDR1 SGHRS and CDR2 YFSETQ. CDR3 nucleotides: TGCGCCAGCAGCCCCTCGGGCGGGGCGACAGATACGCAGTATTTT. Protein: CASSPSGGATDTQYF.

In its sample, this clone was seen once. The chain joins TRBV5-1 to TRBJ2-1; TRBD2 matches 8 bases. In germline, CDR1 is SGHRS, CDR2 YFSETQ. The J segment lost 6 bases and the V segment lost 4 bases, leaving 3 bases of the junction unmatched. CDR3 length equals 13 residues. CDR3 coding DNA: TGCGCCAGCAGCCCGGGACTAGTCAATGAGCAGTTCTTC. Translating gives CASSPGLVNEQFF.

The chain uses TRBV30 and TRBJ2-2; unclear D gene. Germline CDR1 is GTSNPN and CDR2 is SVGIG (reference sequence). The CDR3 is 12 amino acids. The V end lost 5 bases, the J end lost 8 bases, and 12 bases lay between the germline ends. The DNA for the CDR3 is TGTGCCTGGCAAAGCGTAGCAGGGGAGCTGTTTTTT. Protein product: CAWQSVAGELFF.

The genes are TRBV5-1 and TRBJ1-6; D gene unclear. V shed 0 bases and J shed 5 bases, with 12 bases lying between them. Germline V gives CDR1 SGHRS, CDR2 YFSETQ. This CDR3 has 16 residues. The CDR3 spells CASSLVYAVNNSPLHF. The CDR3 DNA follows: TGCGCCAGCAGCTTGGTATATGCGGTTAATAATTCACCCCTCCACTTT.

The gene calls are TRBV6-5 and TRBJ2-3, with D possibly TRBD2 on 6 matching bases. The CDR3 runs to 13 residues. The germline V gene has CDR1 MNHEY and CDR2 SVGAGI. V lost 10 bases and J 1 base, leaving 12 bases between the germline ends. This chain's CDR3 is CATSSVRTDTQYF. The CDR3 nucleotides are TGTGCCACTTCTAGCGTTCGCACAGATACGCAGTATTTT.

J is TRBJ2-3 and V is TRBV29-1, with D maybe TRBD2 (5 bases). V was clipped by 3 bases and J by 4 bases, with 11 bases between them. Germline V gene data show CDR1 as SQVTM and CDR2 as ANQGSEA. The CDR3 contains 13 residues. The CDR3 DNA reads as TGCAGCGTTGATATTCCTAGCCCAGATACGCAGTATTTT. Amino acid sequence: CSVDIPSPDTQYF.

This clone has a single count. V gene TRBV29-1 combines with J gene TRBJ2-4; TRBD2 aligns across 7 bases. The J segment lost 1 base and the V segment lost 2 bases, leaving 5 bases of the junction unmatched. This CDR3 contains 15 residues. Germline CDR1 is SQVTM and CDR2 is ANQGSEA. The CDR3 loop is CSVELGRGAKNIQYF. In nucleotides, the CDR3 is TGCAGCGTTGAATTGGGGAGGGGCGCCAAAAACATTCAGTACTTC.

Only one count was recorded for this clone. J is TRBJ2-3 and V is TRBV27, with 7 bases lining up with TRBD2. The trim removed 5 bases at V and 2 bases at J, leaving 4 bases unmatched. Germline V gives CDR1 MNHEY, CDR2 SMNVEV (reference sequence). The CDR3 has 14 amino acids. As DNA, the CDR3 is TGTGCCAGCAGTCTGGGGGGGTCCACAGATACGCAGTATTTT. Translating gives CASSLGGSTDTQYF.

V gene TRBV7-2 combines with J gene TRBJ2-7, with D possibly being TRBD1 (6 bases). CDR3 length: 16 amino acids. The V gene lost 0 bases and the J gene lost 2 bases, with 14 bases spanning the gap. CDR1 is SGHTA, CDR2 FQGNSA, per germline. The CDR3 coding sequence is TGTGCCAGCAGCTTAGCGAAGACAGGAAAACCCTACGAGCAGTACTTC. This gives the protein CASSLAKTGKPYEQYF.

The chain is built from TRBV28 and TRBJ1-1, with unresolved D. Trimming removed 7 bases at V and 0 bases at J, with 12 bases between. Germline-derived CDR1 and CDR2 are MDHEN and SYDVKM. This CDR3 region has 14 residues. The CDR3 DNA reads TGTGCCAGCATGGAACCGGGGATGAACACTGAAGCTTTCTTT. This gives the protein CASMEPGMNTEAFF.

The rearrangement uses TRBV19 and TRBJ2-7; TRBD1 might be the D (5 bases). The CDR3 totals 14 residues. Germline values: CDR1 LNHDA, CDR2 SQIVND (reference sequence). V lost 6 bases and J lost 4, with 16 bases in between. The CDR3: CASSPQGEPYEQYF. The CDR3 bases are TGTGCCAGTAGCCCTCAGGGTGAGCCGTACGAGCAGTACTTC.

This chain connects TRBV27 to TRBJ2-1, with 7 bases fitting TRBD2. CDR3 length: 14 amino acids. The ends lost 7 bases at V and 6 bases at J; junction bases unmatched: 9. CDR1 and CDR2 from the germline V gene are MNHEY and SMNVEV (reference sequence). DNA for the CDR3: TGTGCCAGCAACGGCGGGAGTGCAGGCAATGAGCAGTTCTTC. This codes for CASNGGSAGNEQFF.

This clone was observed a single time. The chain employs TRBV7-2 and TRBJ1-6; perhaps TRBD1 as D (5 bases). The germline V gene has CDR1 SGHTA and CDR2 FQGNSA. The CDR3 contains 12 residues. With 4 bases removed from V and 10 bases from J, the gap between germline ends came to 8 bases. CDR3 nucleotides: TGTGCCAGCAGCTATGACAGATCACCCCTCCACTTT. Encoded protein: CASSYDRSPLHF.